Listed below are T cell receptor beta chains from one sample, sequenced in a study of CD8+ T cells in alopecia areata. Libraries were prepared by immunoSEQ multiplex PCR; TCRdb keeps only in-frame clonotypes and omits some of them. The table has more than 130,000 clones, 80% to 90% seen once. The sequences come from CD8+ T cells sorted from blood, collected at week 4, from a patient treated with tofacitinib. The receptors shown here come from a human donor with alopecia areata. CDR3s include the opening cysteine and the closing phenylalanine or tryptophan. The order of the fields is clone size, V gene, D gene, J gene, CDR3 protein, CDR3 DNA. D genes are given only for firm matches. Clone size is given for some rows only: seen once, a few or many times, or a class if the clone is expanded.

clone size: NA
V gene: TRBV27
D gene: NA
J gene: TRBJ2-5
CDR3 protein: CASGNQETQYF
CDR3 DNA: TGTGCCAGCGGGAACCAAGAGACCCAGTACTTC

clone size: NA
V gene: TRBV4-3
D gene: NA
J gene: TRBJ1-5
CDR3 protein: CASSQDRIMGGPPNQPQHF
CDR3 DNA: TGCGCCAGCAGCCAAGATCGAATAATGGGAGGGCCTCCCAATCAGCCCCAGCATTTT

clone size: NA
V gene: TRBV4-3
D gene: TRBD1
J gene: TRBJ2-7
CDR3 protein: CASSHSGTGGGEQYF
CDR3 DNA: TGCGCCAGCAGCCATTCCGGGACAGGGGGAGGTGAGCAGTACTTC

clone size: NA
V gene: TRBV4-1
D gene: NA
J gene: TRBJ2-7
CDR3 protein: CASSYRQGSYEQYF
CDR3 DNA: TGCGCCAGCAGCTATCGGCAGGGCTCCTACGAGCAGTACTTC

clone size: once
V gene: TRBV7-6
D gene: TRBD1
J gene: TRBJ2-5
CDR3 protein: CASSPRTGSLYQETQYF
CDR3 DNA: TGTGCCAGCAGCCCTAGGACAGGTTCCCTGTACCAAGAGACCCAGTACTTC

clone size: NA
V gene: TRBV7-2
D gene: TRBD1
J gene: TRBJ2-7
CDR3 protein: CASSLGQGAVNEQYF
CDR3 DNA: TGTGCCAGCAGCTTAGGACAGGGGGCAGTGAACGAGCAGTACTTC

clone size: NA
V gene: TRBV29-1
D gene: NA
J gene: TRBJ2-7
CDR3 protein: CSVEVGTSSSYEQYF
CDR3 DNA: TGCAGCGTTGAAGTTGGGACGTCGAGCTCCTACGAGCAGTACTTC

clone size: NA
V gene: TRBV7-2
D gene: TRBD2
J gene: TRBJ2-5
CDR3 protein: CASSSLAGAETQYF
CDR3 DNA: TGTGCCAGCAGCTCTCTAGCGGGGGCAGAGACCCAGTACTTC

clone size: NA
V gene: TRBV7-8
D gene: NA
J gene: TRBJ2-1
CDR3 protein: CASSGGTNEQFF
CDR3 DNA: TGTGCCAGCAGCGGAGGGACCAATGAGCAGTTCTTC

clone size: few
V gene: TRBV5-1
D gene: NA
J gene: TRBJ1-3
CDR3 protein: CASSFGTYGFDTIYF
CDR3 DNA: TGCGCCAGCAGCTTCGGGACCTATGGCTTTGACACCATATATTTT

clone size: NA
V gene: TRBV9
D gene: NA
J gene: TRBJ2-1
CDR3 protein: CASSVAKTPSYNEQFF
CDR3 DNA: TGTGCCAGCAGCGTAGCGAAGACCCCCTCCTACAATGAGCAGTTCTTC

clone size: NA
V gene: TRBV30
D gene: NA
J gene: TRBJ2-1
CDR3 protein: CAWSVGIGNNEQFF
CDR3 DNA: TGTGCCTGGAGTGTCGGGATAGGGAACAATGAGCAGTTCTTC

clone size: NA
V gene: TRBV5-1
D gene: NA
J gene: TRBJ2-1
CDR3 protein: CASSSVRVSSYNEQFF
CDR3 DNA: TGCGCCAGCAGCTCCGTACGGGTTAGCTCCTACAATGAGCAGTTCTTC

clone size: NA
V gene: TRBV7-9
D gene: NA
J gene: TRBJ2-1
CDR3 protein: CASSLGTGNEQFF
CDR3 DNA: TGTGCCAGCAGCTTGGGGACGGGGAATGAGCAGTTCTTC

clone size: NA
V gene: TRBV6-1
D gene: NA
J gene: TRBJ2-1
CDR3 protein: CASSEGSWTASSYNEQFF
CDR3 DNA: TGTGCCAGCAGTGAGGGGTCCTGGACGGCCAGCTCCTACAATGAGCAGTTCTTC

clone size: NA
V gene: TRBV4-3
D gene: NA
J gene: TRBJ1-5
CDR3 protein: CASSQVWGYSNQPQHF
CDR3 DNA: TGCGCCAGCAGCCAAGTATGGGGTTATAGCAATCAGCCCCAGCATTTT

clone size: NA
V gene: TRBV29-1
D gene: TRBD1
J gene: TRBJ1-1
CDR3 protein: CSVRTGMNTEAFF
CDR3 DNA: TGCAGCGTGAGGACAGGTATGAACACTGAAGCTTTCTTT

clone size: NA
V gene: TRBV19
D gene: NA
J gene: TRBJ2-1
CDR3 protein: CASSVRAYNEQFF
CDR3 DNA: TGTGCCAGTAGTGTGAGGGCCTACAATGAGCAGTTCTTC

clone size: NA
V gene: TRBV7-9
D gene: TRBD2
J gene: TRBJ2-5
CDR3 protein: CASRGGARQETQYF
CDR3 DNA: TGTGCCAGCAGGGGAGGGGCGAGGCAAGAGACCCAGTACTTC

clone size: NA
V gene: TRBV27
D gene: TRBD2
J gene: TRBJ2-1
CDR3 protein: CASSLAGGAYNEQFF
CDR3 DNA: TGTGCCAGCAGTTTAGCGGGAGGTGCGTACAATGAGCAGTTCTTC

clone size: few
V gene: TRBV18
D gene: NA
J gene: TRBJ2-6
CDR3 protein: CASSPYRAGQVFSGANVLTF
CDR3 DNA: TGTGCCAGCTCACCTTACAGAGCGGGACAGGTCTTCTCTGGGGCCAACGTCCTGACTTTC

clone size: once
V gene: TRBV11-2
D gene: NA
J gene: TRBJ2-3
CDR3 protein: CASSQSTISTDTQYF
CDR3 DNA: TGTGCCAGCAGCCAGTCAACAATAAGCACAGATACGCAGTATTTT

clone size: NA
V gene: TRBV29-1
D gene: NA
J gene: TRBJ1-1
CDR3 protein: CSVEAGRTEAFF
CDR3 DNA: TGCAGCGTTGAGGCTGGGAGGACTGAAGCTTTCTTT

clone size: NA
V gene: TRBV6-5
D gene: NA
J gene: TRBJ1-4
CDR3 protein: CASSFSGATNEKLFF
CDR3 DNA: TGTGCCAGCAGTTTTTCGGGGGCAACTAATGAAAAACTGTTTTTT

clone size: few
V gene: TRBV30
D gene: NA
J gene: TRBJ2-2
CDR3 protein: CAFQGGSTGELFF
CDR3 DNA: TGTGCCTTTCAGGGGGGTAGCACCGGGGAGCTGTTTTTT

clone size: NA
V gene: TRBV5-1
D gene: TRBD1
J gene: TRBJ2-7
CDR3 protein: CASSLEGTDDEQYF
CDR3 DNA: TGCGCCAGCAGCTTGGAGGGGACAGATGACGAGCAGTACTTC

clone size: NA
V gene: TRBV19
D gene: NA
J gene: TRBJ2-3
CDR3 protein: CASSILTDFTDTQYF
CDR3 DNA: TGTGCCAGTAGTATCCTGACGGACTTCACAGATACGCAGTATTTT

clone size: NA
V gene: TRBV27
D gene: NA
J gene: TRBJ2-3
CDR3 protein: CASSLYSQSTQYF
CDR3 DNA: TGTGCCAGCAGTCTATATTCCCAAAGTACGCAGTATTTT

clone size: NA
V gene: TRBV6-6
D gene: NA
J gene: TRBJ2-2
CDR3 protein: CASHGTSEELFF
CDR3 DNA: TGTGCCAGCCATGGGACATCAGAGGAGCTGTTTTTT

clone size: NA
V gene: TRBV9
D gene: TRBD2
J gene: TRBJ2-1
CDR3 protein: CASSVDERGGSEQFF
CDR3 DNA: TGTGCCAGCAGCGTAGACGAGCGGGGGGGATCTGAGCAGTTCTTC

clone size: NA
V gene: TRBV27
D gene: TRBD1
J gene: TRBJ2-3
CDR3 protein: CASSLDRGRRDTQYF
CDR3 DNA: TGTGCCAGCAGTTTAGACAGGGGGCGCAGAGATACGCAGTATTTT

clone size: NA
V gene: TRBV19
D gene: NA
J gene: TRBJ2-7
CDR3 protein: CASSIGAKDEQYF
CDR3 DNA: TGTGCCAGTAGTATTGGGGCCAAGGACGAGCAGTACTTC

clone size: NA
V gene: TRBV10-2
D gene: TRBD1
J gene: TRBJ2-1
CDR3 protein: CASSGMGQSSYNEQFF
CDR3 DNA: TGCGCCAGCAGTGGGATGGGACAGAGCTCCTACAATGAGCAGTTCTTC

clone size: NA
V gene: TRBV7-9
D gene: NA
J gene: TRBJ2-7
CDR3 protein: CASSPAVSYEQYF
CDR3 DNA: TGTGCCAGCAGCCCCGCAGTCTCCTACGAGCAGTACTTC

clone size: few
V gene: TRBV10-3
D gene: NA
J gene: TRBJ1-1
CDR3 protein: CAISERDHTEAFF
CDR3 DNA: TGTGCCATCAGTGAGAGGGATCACACTGAAGCTTTCTTT

clone size: NA
V gene: TRBV18
D gene: NA
J gene: TRBJ1-5
CDR3 protein: CASSPPSRRDQPQHF
CDR3 DNA: TGTGCCAGCTCACCACCCAGTAGGAGGGATCAGCCCCAGCATTTT

clone size: NA
V gene: TRBV5-6
D gene: NA
J gene: TRBJ2-7
CDR3 protein: CASSLSGSSYEQYF
CDR3 DNA: TGTGCCAGCAGCTTGTCCGGTAGCTCCTACGAGCAGTACTTC

clone size: NA
V gene: TRBV4-3
D gene: NA
J gene: TRBJ2-5
CDR3 protein: CASSQDPGETQYF
CDR3 DNA: TGCGCCAGCAGCCAAGACCCGGGGGAGACCCAGTACTTC

clone size: once
V gene: TRBV7-2
D gene: NA
J gene: TRBJ2-3
CDR3 protein: CASSLSVRQYF
CDR3 DNA: TGTGCCAGCAGCTTGAGTGTCAGGCAGTATTTT

clone size: few
V gene: TRBV4-1
D gene: TRBD2
J gene: TRBJ2-5
CDR3 protein: CASSQGRQAGGTETQYF
CDR3 DNA: TGCGCCAGCAGCCAAGGTCGTCAAGCGGGGGGGACGGAGACCCAGTACTTC

clone size: NA
V gene: TRBV9
D gene: TRBD2
J gene: TRBJ2-3
CDR3 protein: CASSVSGASTDTQYF
CDR3 DNA: TGTGCCAGCAGCGTTAGCGGGGCGAGCACAGATACGCAGTATTTT